The clone carrying this T cell receptor beta chain was seen more than once but under ten times. The data derive from a study of identical twins. TCRdb independently ran MiXCR on the 5' RACE reads; one entry per CDR3 protein. The data hold a few hundred thousand distinct CDR3 sequences, with roughly 7.1% observed a single time. Germline V gene data show CDR1 as KGHDR and CDR2 as SFDVKD. The CDR3 spans 13 residues. The trim removed 9 bases at V and 1 base at J, leaving 2 bases unmatched. The data also belong to a second study, concerning T cells expressing NK-cell markers. This second study notes: These clonotypes, the leaders elsewhere, also led the CD3+CD56-NKG2C+ fraction in a handful of donors.

The material sequenced was CD8+ T cells sorted from blood. This chain connects TRBV24-1 to TRBJ2-1, with 7 bases fitting TRBD2. The origin of this receptor is a woman younger than 35 in good health. CDR3 nucleotides: TGTGCCACCGGGGAGGGATCCTACAATGAGCAGTTCTTC. Residues: CATGEGSYNEQFF.